This T cell receptor (beta chain) was captured by sequencing in a study of cytomegalovirus exposure and HLA in healthy donors listed by TCRdb under 2017. For the wider study: The 666 repertoires of the first cohort and the 110 or so validation repertoires were produced on the same platform, according to a later analysis. The study aimed to test whether signatures of past pathogen exposure could be identified by cataloging public T cell receptors. In addition to the first cohort of approximately 670 subjects, a separate validation cohort of 130 or so different subjects was used. The study combined high-throughput TCR immunosequencing, statistical association of individual TCRs with disease status, and machine learning to predict cytomegalovirus infection status. Study-wide findings and limitations: A later analysis had no HLA typing for the validation cohort, so co-occurrence there was scored across all 110 or so repertoires. According to the authors, the approach could potentially be generalized to other disease states and immunological phenotypes. In vitro tests confirmed that three of the cytomegalovirus-associated TCR beta chains recognize cytomegalovirus antigens. Across donors, most TCR sequences were observed very rarely, whereas some public TCRs were present in many individuals. The study listed 150 to 200 TCR beta chains as associated with cytomegalovirus. In both the original and validation cohorts, the classifier was reported to diagnose cytomegalovirus status with high specificity and sensitivity. A later analysis found that TCRs clustered in the first cohort also tended to co-occur in the 120 or so validation repertoires, with more than 90% of cluster scores above 0.

Turning to this clone: Its specific antigen is unknown. Qualities for individual bases were not recorded, and no much larger clone is one base off.

Receptors were amplified or captured by the immunoSEQ multiplex PCR assay. As for how the authors treated the data: A statistical classification framework was built for diagnosing cytomegalovirus status from the catalog of TCR beta chain sequences. As stored in TCRdb, this immuneACCESS dataset retains in-frame rearrangements with V and J assigned. A fraction of the clones does not appear; measured against another copy, unresolved V genes explain less than half of the discrepancy, and the remainder lacks a known reason. D and trimming come from the DNA, and the V and J calls and clone size come from that table. A total of about 190,000 clones appear in this sample, about 83% of them only once. Together, the top ten hold more than 1.4% of the sample. Donors formed part of the validation cohort, which comprised about 130 subjects and was distinct from the first cohort of 666 subjects. This TCR derives from a woman aged 18-29 years in good health and CMV-seronegative. Sequencing was done on a sample of PBMCs.

The DNA is TGTGCCAGCAGTTACGATAGACTAGCGGGAAATGAGCAGTTCTTC. The encoded protein is CASSYDRLAGNEQFF. This chain joins TRBV6-5 to TRBJ2-1, with 11 bases aligning to TRBD2. Based on the germline V gene, the CDR1 and CDR2 sequences are MNHEY and SVGAGI. V is cut back by 2 bases and J by 7 bases, with 4 bases in the junction unmatched. The cysteine opens and the phenylalanine closes a CDR3 of 15 amino acids. CDR3 DNA is the only sequence kept; it has 45 bases, read in frame from the first base.